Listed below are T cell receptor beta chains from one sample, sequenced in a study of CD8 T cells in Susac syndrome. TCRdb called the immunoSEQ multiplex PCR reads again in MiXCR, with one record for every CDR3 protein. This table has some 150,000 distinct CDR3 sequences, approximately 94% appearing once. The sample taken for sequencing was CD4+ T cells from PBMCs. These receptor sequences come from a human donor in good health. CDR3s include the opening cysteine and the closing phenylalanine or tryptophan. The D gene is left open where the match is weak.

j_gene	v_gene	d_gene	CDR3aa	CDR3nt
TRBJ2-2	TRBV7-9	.	CASSSRGELFF	TGTGCCAGCAGCTCCCGCGGGGAGCTGTTTTTT
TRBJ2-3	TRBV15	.	CATSRDDTVDTQYF	TGTGCCACCAGCAGAGATGACACCGTAGATACGCAGTATTTT
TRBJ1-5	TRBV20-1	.	CSASLTASNQPQHF	TGCAGTGCTAGTCTGACGGCCTCGAATCAGCCCCAGCATTTT
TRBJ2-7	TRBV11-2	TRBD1	CASSLSDRGYEQYF	TGTGCCAGCAGCTTGTCGGACAGGGGCTACGAGCAGTACTTC
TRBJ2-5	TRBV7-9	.	CASSLAGSSETQYF	TGTGCCAGCAGCTTAGCGGGCAGTTCAGAGACCCAGTACTTC
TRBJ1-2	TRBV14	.	CASSLGIGGYGYTF	TGTGCCAGCAGCCTGGGGATCGGAGGCTATGGCTACACCTTC
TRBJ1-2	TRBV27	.	CASSPLGQGSGGYTF	TGTGCCAGCAGCCCTCTCGGGCAGGGGAGTGGTGGCTACACCTTC
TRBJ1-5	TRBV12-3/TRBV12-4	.	CASSRRGRSGQPQHF	TGTGCCAGCAGTCGTCGGGGTAGGTCAGGTCAGCCCCAGCATTTT
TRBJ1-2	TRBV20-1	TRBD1	CSAAGQDDYGYTF	TGCAGTGCTGCCGGACAGGATGACTATGGCTACACCTTC
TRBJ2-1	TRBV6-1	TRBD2	CASSFRREGTYNEQFF	TGTGCCAGCAGCTTTAGGCGGGAGGGGACCTACAATGAGCAGTTCTTC
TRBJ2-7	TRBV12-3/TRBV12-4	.	CASTAGVAYEQYF	TGTGCCAGCACCGCCGGGGTGGCCTACGAGCAGTACTTC
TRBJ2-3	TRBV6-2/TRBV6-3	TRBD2	CASRGSSTDTQYF	TGTGCCAGCCGCGGGAGTAGCACAGATACGCAGTATTTT
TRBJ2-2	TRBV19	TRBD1	CASSPRQGNKVGELFF	TGTGCCAGTAGTCCTCGACAGGGTAATAAGGTCGGGGAGCTGTTTTTT
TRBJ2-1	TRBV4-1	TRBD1	CASSHLTGQRAYNEQFF	TGCGCCAGCAGCCACCTGACAGGGCAGCGAGCCTACAATGAGCAGTTCTTC
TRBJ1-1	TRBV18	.	CASSPVGGESTEAFF	TGTGCCAGCTCACCGGTAGGAGGGGAGAGCACTGAAGCTTTCTTT
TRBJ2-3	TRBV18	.	CASSPDGGTTDTQYF	TGTGCCAGCTCACCAGACGGGGGCACCACAGATACGCAGTATTTT
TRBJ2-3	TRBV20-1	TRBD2	CSARDSGLAGTTDTQYF	TGCAGTGCTAGAGACTCGGGACTAGCGGGAACCACAGATACGCAGTATTTT
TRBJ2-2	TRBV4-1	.	CASSQRQGLLGTGELFF	TGCGCCAGCAGCCAACGACAGGGACTTTTGGGCACCGGGGAGCTGTTTTTT
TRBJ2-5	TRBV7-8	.	CASSASGRSLETQYF	TGTGCCAGCAGCGCCTCCGGGCGTAGCCTGGAGACCCAGTACTTC
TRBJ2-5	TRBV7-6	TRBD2	CASSTMVAGVQETQYF	TGTGCCAGCAGCACAATGGTAGCGGGAGTCCAAGAGACCCAGTACTTC
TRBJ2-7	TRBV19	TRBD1	CASSDRIRSGTGGYEQYF	TGTGCCAGTAGCGACCGAATTCGATCCGGGACAGGGGGTTACGAGCAGTACTTC
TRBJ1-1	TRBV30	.	CAWSEVASLEAFF	TGTGCCTGGAGTGAGGTGGCATCTCTTGAAGCTTTCTTT
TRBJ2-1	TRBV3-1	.	CASSQEVGRSYNEQFF	TGTGCCAGCAGCCAAGAGGTGGGTAGGTCCTACAATGAGCAGTTCTTC
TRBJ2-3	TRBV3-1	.	CASSLRGGNTDTQYF	TGTGCCAGCAGCCTAAGGGGGGGAAACACAGATACGCAGTATTTT
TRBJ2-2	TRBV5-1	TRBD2	CASSLRGSNTGELFF	TGCGCCAGCAGCTTGCGCGGGAGCAACACCGGGGAGCTGTTTTTT
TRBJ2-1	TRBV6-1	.	CATSRERSYNEQFF	TGTGCCACCTCCCGGGAGAGATCCTACAATGAGCAGTTCTTC